The 6 T cell receptor beta chains listed next were all sequenced from one sample in a study of blood T cell repertoires in COVID-19. Data came from immunoSEQ multiplex PCR; TCRdb stores just in-frame clones and leaves some out. The data hold approximately 210,000 clones, with under 90% observed a single time. Material: PBMCs or T cells enriched from blood (not recorded which). These TCRs come from a woman in her forties or fifties with acute COVID-19.

This chain uses TRBV7-2 with TRBJ2-7; 11 bases align to TRBD2. Trimming at V came to 2 bases and at J to 2 bases, leaving 11 bases not matched to a gene. The germline V gene has CDR1 SGHTA and CDR2 FQGNSA. This CDR3 is built from 18 residues. For the CDR3, the DNA is TGTGCCAGCAGCTTATTCCTAGCGGGAGGCCAACCCGCCTACGAGCAGTACTTC. It is translated as CASSLFLAGGQPAYEQYF.

This rearrangement joins TRBV7-8 to TRBJ2-2; TRBD2 aligns across 9 bases. The CDR3 is 18 residues long. The V gene's germline CDR1 is SGHVS and CDR2 FQNEAQ. Losses at the gene ends were 0 bases for V and 1 base for J; bases not matched to a gene: 6. CDR3 protein: CASSLAQGLARNTGELFF. The CDR3 coding sequence is TGTGCCAGCAGCTTAGCCCAAGGACTAGCGAGGAACACCGGGGAGCTGTTTTTT.

The V gene is TRBV5-1, the J gene TRBJ2-7, with D possibly being TRBD1 (5 bases). V lost 0 bases and J lost 2, with 9 bases in between. CDR1 and CDR2 from the germline V gene are SGHRS and YFSETQ. The CDR3 extends over 14 amino acids. DNA for the CDR3: TGCGCCAGCAGCTTGGGACAGAGTCCCTACGAGCAGTACTTC. Protein: CASSLGQSPYEQYF. The full variable domain, its missing parts supplied by reference TRBV5-1 and TRBJ2-7, is KAGVTQTPRYLIKTRGQQVTLSCSPISGHRSVSWYQQTPGQGLQFLFEYFSETQRNKGNFPGRFSGRQFSNSRSEMNVSTLELGDSALYLCASSLGQSPYEQYFGPGTRLTVT.

This clone has a single count. CDR3 DNA: TGTGCCAGCAGTCAAAGTGGACAGGGGCCCTACGAGCAGTACTTC. Protein: CASSQSGQGPYEQYF. This chain connects TRBV7-2 to TRBJ2-7, with 9 positions matching TRBD1. Losses at the gene ends were 6 bases for V and 2 bases for J; bases not matched to a gene: 8. This CDR3 spans 15 amino acids. Germline V gene sequence: CDR1 SGHTA, CDR2 FQGNSA.

This rearrangement joins TRBV7-2 to TRBJ2-2; D ambiguous. There are 14 residues in the CDR3. Deletions cut 0 bases from V and 5 bases from J, with 7 bases between. CDR1 and CDR2 from the germline V gene are SGHTA and FQGNSA. The DNA for the CDR3 is TGTGCCAGCAGCTTAGCTGCCAGAACCGGGGAGCTGTTTTTT. It is translated as CASSLAARTGELFF.

The chain combines TRBV14 with TRBJ1-2; 7 nucleotides agree with TRBD1. Unmatched junction bases numbered 19, after V lost 8 bases and J lost 13 bases. CDR3 size: 14 residues. Germline V gives CDR1 SGHDN, CDR2 FVKESK. The CDR3 DNA reads as TGTGCCAGCTCACAACCGGGACAGTCAATACTGCGCACCTTC. It translates to CASSQPGQSILRTF.